The 17 T cell receptor beta chains presented below share a single source sample, sequenced in a study of technical replicates of blood from four donors. Clones were sequenced by immunoSEQ multiplex PCR, and TCRdb holds only the in-frame ones, with some missing. The repertoire holds tens of thousands of clones, about 81% seen once, with approximately 3.5% in the top ten. Sequencing was performed on PBMCs. Receptors originate from a human donor in good health. Some clones in this sample may be carry-over from other donors' samples.

The gene calls are TRBV7-9 and TRBJ2-5; TRBD2 matches 11 bases. CDR3 size: 16 residues. CDR1 SEHNR and CDR2 FQNEAQ come from the germline V gene (reference sequence). After removal of 3 bases from V and 4 bases from J, the junction contained 7 bases not matched to a gene. CDR3 coding DNA: TGTGCCAGCAGCTTTAGCGGGAGGGCCTCAAGAGAGACCCAGTACTTC. Protein: CASSFSGRASRETQYF.

The rearrangement links TRBV6-5 to TRBJ1-6; TRBD1 agrees at 8 bases. V dropped 10 bases and J dropped 5; count of bases not matched to a gene: 4. The CDR3 is made up of 13 amino acids. The germline CDR1 and CDR2 sequences are MNHEY and SVGAGI. The CDR3 is CATQDRDNSPLHF. The CDR3, as DNA: TGTGCCACCCAGGACAGGGATAATTCACCCCTCCACTTT.

The V gene is TRBV20-1, the J gene TRBJ1-2; D is uncertain. Trimming cost V 6 bases and J 2 bases, with 4 bases left between them. Germline V CDR1 and CDR2: DFQATT, SNEGSKA (reference sequence). There are 10 residues in the CDR3. CDR3 nucleotide sequence: TGCAGTGCCCAGAACTATGGCTACACCTTC. Residues: CSAQNYGYTF.

The CDR3 protein is CASSISETQYF. The CDR3 DNA reads TGCGCCAGCAGTATTTCAGAGACCCAGTACTTC. The chain links TRBV5-1 to TRBJ2-5; D is ambiguous. CDR3 length: 11 amino acids. Trimming shortened V by 5 bases and J by 4 bases, and 6 bases separated the two germline ends. Germline assignment: CDR1 SGHRS and CDR2 YFSETQ.

This clone has a single count. The chain combines TRBV7-7 with TRBJ2-5; 10 nucleotides align to TRBD1. V was pared by 5 bases and J by 4 bases, with 13 bases of the junction left unmatched. The germline V gene has CDR1 SSHAT and CDR2 FNYEAQ (reference sequence). The CDR3 is 17 amino acids. CDR3 in amino acids: CASSPGIRDRGAETQYF. CDR3 DNA: TGTGCCAGCAGCCCCGGCATCCGGGACAGGGGAGCAGAGACCCAGTACTTC.

This clone was recorded once. The CDR3 DNA follows: TGCAGCGTTTTAAAACTAGCGGGAGTTAGGTACGAGCAGTACTTC. Translated, it gives CSVLKLAGVRYEQYF. The gene calls are TRBV29-1 and TRBJ2-7, with 11 bases aligning to TRBD2. CDR3 size: 15 residues. V shed 5 bases and J 4 bases; nucleotides not matched to a gene: 10. The V gene's germline CDR1 is SQVTM and CDR2 ANQGSEA.

This chain connects TRBV23-1 to TRBJ2-5; possibly TRBD2 for D (7 bases). TRBV23-1 has ORF status, its function being uncertain. The V end lost 4 bases, the J end lost 3 bases, and 12 bases lay between the germline ends. There are 14 residues in the CDR3. The CDR3 DNA is TGCGCCAGCAGTCTGGGGGAGGGGGAAGAGACCCAGTACTTC. Residues: CASSLGEGEETQYF.

The J gene is TRBJ2-7, the V gene TRBV19, with 8 bases identical to TRBD2. V shed 10 bases and J 4 bases; nucleotides not matched to a gene: 12. CDR1 and CDR2 from the germline V gene are LNHDA and SQIVND (reference sequence). The CDR3 is made up of 14 amino acids. The CDR3 bases are TGTGCCACCCGACTAGCGCCAAGTGGGTACGAGCAGTACTTC. Protein sequence: CATRLAPSGYEQYF.

This chain uses TRBV7-8 with TRBJ1-6; 7 bases are shared with TRBD1. The CDR3 is 14 residues long. V lost 6 bases and J lost 8; bases outside the gene matches: 7. The germline gives CDR1 SGHVS, CDR2 FQNEAQ. The CDR3 loop is CASRQGRSDSPLHF. The CDR3 coding sequence is TGTGCCAGCAGACAGGGGAGGTCGGATTCACCCCTCCACTTT.

This sequence joins TRBV30 and TRBJ2-7; a possible D gene is TRBD2 (5 bases). CDR3 length equals 14 residues. The germline V gene encodes CDR1 GTSNPN and CDR2 SVGIG (reference sequence). The germline V and J ends were trimmed by 2 bases and 2 bases, with 13 bases remaining between them. CDR3 protein: CAWSPASGTYEQYF. In nucleotides, the CDR3 is TGTGCCTGGAGTCCCGCCAGCGGAACCTACGAGCAGTACTTC.

The chain links TRBV7-7 to TRBJ1-1, with D possibly TRBD1 on 5 matching bases. Germline V CDR1 and CDR2: SSHAT, FNYEAQ (reference sequence). CDR3 length: 20 amino acids. Trimming took 5 bases from V and 1 from J, leaving 29 bases between them. The CDR3 bases are TGTGCCAGCAGCACGCCAGTCCCGTTGACAGCGGGGTTGGGGAACACTGAAGCTTTCTTT. Translating it yields CASSTPVPLTAGLGNTEAFF.

This chain links TRBV7-2 with TRBJ2-1; TRBD1 is a possible D gene (5 bases). This CDR3 is built from 14 residues. Trimming cost V 1 base and J 6 bases, with 10 bases left between them. Germline CDR1 SGHTA, CDR2 FQGNSA. The CDR3 region has the DNA TGTGCCAGCAGCTTAGGTACGACAGCCAATGAGCAGTTCTTC. Protein sequence: CASSLGTTANEQFF. Drawing the rest from reference TRBV7-2 and TRBJ2-1, the complete variable domain is GAGVSQSPSNKVTEKGKDVELRCDPISGHTALYWYRQSLGQGLEFLIYFQGNSAPDKSGLPSDRFSAERTGGSVSTLTIQRTQQEDSAVYLCASSLGTTANEQFFGPGTRLTVL.

This rearrangement joins TRBV4-2 to TRBJ2-1, with 11 bases matching TRBD2. The germline gives CDR1 LGHNA, CDR2 YNFKEQ. V shed 1 base, J shed 7 bases, and the junction held 3 bases outside the gene matches. This CDR3 is 15 amino acids long. The CDR3 sequence: CASSQASGGFNEQFF. The CDR3 DNA sequence: TGTGCCAGCAGCCAAGCTAGCGGGGGGTTTAATGAGCAGTTCTTC.

The V gene is TRBV7-2, the J gene TRBJ2-2; 12 bases agree with TRBD2. V trimming: 1 base; J trimming: 6 bases; junction bases outside the gene matches: 9. The CDR3 has 18 residues. The V gene's germline CDR1 is SGHTA and CDR2 FQGNSA. DNA of the CDR3: TGTGCCAGCAGCTTAGTTGGGCTAGCGGGGGGGCACGCCGGGGAGCTGTTTTTT. Its protein is CASSLVGLAGGHAGELFF.

On this clone: An end of the junction does not agree with germline; a read error may underlie this. CDR3 nucleotide sequence: TGCGCCAGCAGATTGGACAGCTATCAGCCCCAGCATTTT. Residues: CASRLDSYQPQHF. The chain is built from TRBV5-1 and TRBJ1-5, with a weak D call TRBD1 (6 bases). Germline V gives CDR1 SGHRS, CDR2 YFSETQ. CDR3 length: 13 amino acids.

The gene calls are TRBV7-9 and TRBJ1-2; D is unresolved. Germline V gene data show CDR1 as SEHNR and CDR2 as FQNEAQ (reference sequence). The CDR3 has 13 residues. Trimming took 6 bases from V and 7 from J, leaving 15 bases between them. In nucleotides, the CDR3 is TGTGCCAGCAGGGGCGAGAGTCTCGGTGGCTACACCTTC. Its protein product is CASRGESLGGYTF.

V is TRBV5-1 and J is TRBJ2-5, with D unresolved. CDR3 length equals 13 residues. The V end lost 0 bases, the J end lost 4 bases, and 7 bases lay between the germline ends. Germline V CDR1 and CDR2: SGHRS, YFSETQ. The CDR3 DNA is TGCGCCAGCAGCTTGGACGGCGGAGAGACCCAGTACTTC. Protein product: CASSLDGGETQYF. The whole variable domain, remainder taken from reference TRBV5-1 and TRBJ2-5, is KAGVTQTPRYLIKTRGQQVTLSCSPISGHRSVSWYQQTPGQGLQFLFEYFSETQRNKGNFPGRFSGRQFSNSRSEMNVSTLELGDSALYLCASSLDGGETQYFGPGTRLLVL.